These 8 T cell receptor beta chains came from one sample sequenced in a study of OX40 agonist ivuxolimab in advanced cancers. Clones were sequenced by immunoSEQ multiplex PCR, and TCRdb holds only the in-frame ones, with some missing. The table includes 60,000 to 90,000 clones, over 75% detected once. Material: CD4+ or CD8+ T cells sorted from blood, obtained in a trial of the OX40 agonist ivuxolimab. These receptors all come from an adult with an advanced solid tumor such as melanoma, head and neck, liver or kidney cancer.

CDR3 DNA sequence: TGTGCCTGGAGTGTAGGGCTAGCGGGAGTCAATGAGCAGTTCTTC. Translation gives CAWSVGLAGVNEQFF. The V call is TRBV30, the J call TRBJ2-1; 10 nucleotides agree with TRBD2. The CDR3 has 15 residues. The ends lost 0 bases at V and 6 bases at J; junction bases unmatched: 5. The germline V gene encodes CDR1 GTSNPN and CDR2 SVGIG (reference sequence).

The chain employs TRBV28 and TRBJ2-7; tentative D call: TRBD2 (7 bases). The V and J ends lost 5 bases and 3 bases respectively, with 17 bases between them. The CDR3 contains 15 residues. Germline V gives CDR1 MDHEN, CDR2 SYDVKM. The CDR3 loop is CASSAMAGALYEQYF. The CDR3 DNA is TGTGCCAGCAGTGCCATGGCGGGGGCACTCTACGAGCAGTACTTC.

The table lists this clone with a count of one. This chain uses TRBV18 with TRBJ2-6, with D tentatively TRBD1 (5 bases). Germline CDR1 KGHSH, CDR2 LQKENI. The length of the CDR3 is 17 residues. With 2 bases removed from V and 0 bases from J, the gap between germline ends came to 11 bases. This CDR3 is CASSPVQGGSGANVLTF. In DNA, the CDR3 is TGTGCCAGCTCACCAGTCCAGGGTGGCTCTGGGGCCAACGTCCTGACTTTC.

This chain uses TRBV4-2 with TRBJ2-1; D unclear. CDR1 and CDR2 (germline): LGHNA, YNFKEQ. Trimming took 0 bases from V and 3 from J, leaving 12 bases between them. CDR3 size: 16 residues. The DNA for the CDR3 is TGTGCCAGCAGCCAAGATCTTAGGCGAGGCTACAATGAGCAGTTCTTC. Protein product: CASSQDLRRGYNEQFF.

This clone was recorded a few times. In DNA form, the CDR3 reads TGTGCCAGCGGCACCGACAGGGTCTACGAGCAGTACTTC. It yields the protein CASGTDRVYEQYF. The chain carries TRBV28 and TRBJ2-7; 7 nucleotides match TRBD1. Germline V gene lookup returns CDR1 MDHEN and CDR2 SYDVKM. V shed 8 bases, J shed 3 bases, and the junction held 7 bases outside the gene matches. The CDR3 length is 13 residues.

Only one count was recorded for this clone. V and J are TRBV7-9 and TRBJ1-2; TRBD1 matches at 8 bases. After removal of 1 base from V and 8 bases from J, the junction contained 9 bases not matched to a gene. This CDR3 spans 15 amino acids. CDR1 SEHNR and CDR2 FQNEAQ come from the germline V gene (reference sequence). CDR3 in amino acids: CASSLEAGGAEGYTF. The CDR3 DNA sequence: TGTGCCAGCAGCTTAGAGGCAGGGGGCGCGGAAGGCTACACCTTC. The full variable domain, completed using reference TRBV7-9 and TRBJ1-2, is DTGVSQNPRHKITKRGQNVTFRCDPISEHNRLYWYRQTLGQGPEFLTYFQNEAQLEKSRLLSDRFSAERPKGSFSTLEIQRTEQGDSAMYLCASSLEAGGAEGYTFGSGTRLTVV.

The CDR3 spells CASSVSGTGEGYTF. The CDR3 region has the DNA TGTGCCAGCAGCGTATCTGGGACAGGGGAGGGCTACACCTTC. The chain combines TRBV9 with TRBJ1-2; 10 positions agree with TRBD1. Germline V CDR1 and CDR2: SGDLS, YYNGEE. Losses at the gene ends were 1 base for V and 8 bases for J; bases not matched to a gene: 5. The CDR3 length is 14 residues.

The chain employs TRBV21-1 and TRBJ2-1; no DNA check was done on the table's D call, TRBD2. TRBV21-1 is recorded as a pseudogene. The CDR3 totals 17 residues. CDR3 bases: TGTGCCAGCAGCAAGCTAGCGGGGCTTAGCTCCTACAATGAGCAGTTCTTC. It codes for CASSKLAGLSSYNEQFF.